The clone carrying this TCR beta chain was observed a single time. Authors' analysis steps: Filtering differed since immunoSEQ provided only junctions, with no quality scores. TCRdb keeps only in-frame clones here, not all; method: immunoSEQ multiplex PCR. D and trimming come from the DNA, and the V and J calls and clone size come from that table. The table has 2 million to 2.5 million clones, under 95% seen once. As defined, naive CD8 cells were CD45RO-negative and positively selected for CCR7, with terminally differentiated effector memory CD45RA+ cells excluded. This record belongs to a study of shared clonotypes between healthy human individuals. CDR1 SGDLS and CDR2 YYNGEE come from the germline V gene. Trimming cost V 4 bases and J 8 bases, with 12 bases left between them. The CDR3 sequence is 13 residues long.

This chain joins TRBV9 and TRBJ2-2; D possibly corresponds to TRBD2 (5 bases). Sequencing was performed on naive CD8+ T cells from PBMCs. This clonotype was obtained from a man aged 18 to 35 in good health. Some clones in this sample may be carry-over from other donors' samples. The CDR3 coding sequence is TGTGCCAGCAGCCCACTAGTTTCGGGGGAGCTGTTTTTT. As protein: CASSPLVSGELFF. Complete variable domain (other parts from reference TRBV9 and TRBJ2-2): DSGVTQTPKHLITATGQRVTLRCSPRSGDLSVYWYQQSLDQGLQFLIQYYNGEERAKGNILERFSAQQFPDLHSELNLSSLELGDSALYFCASSPLVSGELFFGEGSRLTVL.